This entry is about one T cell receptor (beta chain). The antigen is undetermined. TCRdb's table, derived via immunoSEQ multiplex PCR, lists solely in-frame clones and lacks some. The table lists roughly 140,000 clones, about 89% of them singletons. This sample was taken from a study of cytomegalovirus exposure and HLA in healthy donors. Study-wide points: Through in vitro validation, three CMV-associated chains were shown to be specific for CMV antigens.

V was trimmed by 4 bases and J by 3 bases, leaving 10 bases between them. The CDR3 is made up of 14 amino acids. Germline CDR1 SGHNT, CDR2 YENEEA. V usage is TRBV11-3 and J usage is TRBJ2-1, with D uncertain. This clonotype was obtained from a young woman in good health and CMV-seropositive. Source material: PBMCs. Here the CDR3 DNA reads TGTGCCAGCAGCTCGTCGCGGAACTACAATGAGCAGTTCTTC. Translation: CASSSSRNYNEQFF.